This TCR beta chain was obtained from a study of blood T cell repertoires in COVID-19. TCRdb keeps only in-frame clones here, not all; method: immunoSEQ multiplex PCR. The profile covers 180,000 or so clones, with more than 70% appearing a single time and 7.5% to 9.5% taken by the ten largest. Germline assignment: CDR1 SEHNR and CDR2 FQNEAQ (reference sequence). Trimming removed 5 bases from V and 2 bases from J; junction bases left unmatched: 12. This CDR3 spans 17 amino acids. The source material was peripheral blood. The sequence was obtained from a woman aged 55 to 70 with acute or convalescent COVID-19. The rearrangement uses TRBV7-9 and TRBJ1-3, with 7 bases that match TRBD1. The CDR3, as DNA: TGTGCCAGCAGCCCCGGACAGGCCGGGGTGGCTGGAAACACCATATATTTT. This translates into CASSPGQAGVAGNTIYF.